The 15 T cell receptor beta chains below all came from one sample that was sequenced in a study of blood T cell repertoires in COVID-19. The method was immunoSEQ multiplex PCR; TCRdb's version includes in-frame clones alone and lacks a portion of them. The sample holds fewer than 250,000 clones, about four fifths seen once. The sequencing sample was made of peripheral blood. These receptors were obtained from a man aged 50-59 years with acute or convalescent COVID-19.

V gene TRBV5-1 combines with J gene TRBJ2-7, with 7 bases lining up with TRBD1. CDR1 is SGHRS, CDR2 YFSETQ, per germline. V lost 0 bases to trimming and J lost 4 bases; unmatched junction nucleotides: 4. This CDR3 comprises 14 residues. Here the CDR3 DNA reads TGCGCCAGCAGCTTGGTCGGCAGGGGGTACGAGCAGTACTTC. It specifies CASSLVGRGYEQYF.

The J gene is TRBJ1-6, the V gene TRBV5-4; D remains unclear. The CDR3 loop spans 15 amino acids. The germline V gene has CDR1 SGHNT and CDR2 YYREEE (reference sequence). V was clipped by 0 bases and J by 8 bases, with 12 bases between them. The CDR3 bases are TGTGCCAGCAGCTTGGGAGAGTCACGGTATTCACCCCTCCACTTT. This encodes CASSLGESRYSPLHF.

The chain joins TRBV13 to TRBJ1-1; no clear D. CDR3 length equals 13 residues. V gave up 2 bases and J gave up 2 bases, with 6 bases separating them. The germline V gene encodes CDR1 PRHDT and CDR2 FYEKMQ (reference sequence). CDR3 nucleotides: TGTGCCAGCAGCTTAAACAGAAACACTGAAGCTTTCTTT. It translates to CASSLNRNTEAFF.

This sequence joins TRBV3-1 (or the pseudogene TRBV3-2) and TRBJ1-2; possible D gene TRBD1, 6 bases. Per the germline V gene, CDR1 is LGHDT and CDR2 is YNNKEL (reference sequence). V gave up 6 bases and J gave up 3 bases, with 14 bases separating them. The CDR3 spans 14 residues. This chain's CDR3 is CASSRGGEDYGYTF. The CDR3 DNA reads TGTGCCAGCAGTAGGGGGGGCGAGGACTATGGCTACACCTTC.

The chain links TRBV27 to TRBJ1-5; no clear D gene. Per germline, CDR1 MNHEY and CDR2 SMNVEV (reference sequence). This CDR3 spans 14 amino acids. Trimming cost V 7 bases and J 1 base, with 11 bases left between them. CDR3 sequence: CASKKPGSNQPQHF. The CDR3 DNA follows: TGTGCCAGCAAGAAGCCGGGAAGCAATCAGCCCCAGCATTTT.

The rearrangement uses TRBV9 and TRBJ2-3, with TRBD2 matching over 11 bases. This CDR3 has 17 amino acids. Germline loops: CDR1 SGDLS, CDR2 YYNGEE. Trimming removed 0 bases from V and 2 bases from J; junction bases left unmatched: 5. CDR3 nucleotide sequence: TGTGCCAGCAGCGTAGCTCTACTAGCGGGAGACACAGATACGCAGTATTTT. Its protein product is CASSVALLAGDTDTQYF.

This chain connects TRBV6-5 to TRBJ1-1; D ambiguous. CDR1 MNHEY and CDR2 SVGAGI come from the germline V gene. With 0 bases removed from V and 3 bases from J, the gap between germline ends came to 11 bases. This CDR3 comprises 15 residues. The CDR3 is CASSYSFQLDTEAFF. The CDR3 DNA follows: TGTGCCAGCAGTTACTCGTTTCAACTGGACACTGAAGCTTTCTTT.

This sequence joins TRBV7-8 and TRBJ2-3; a weak D match, TRBD2 (6 bases). CDR1 and CDR2 from the germline V gene are SGHVS and FQNEAQ. The CDR3 sequence is 17 residues long. V was clipped by 1 base and J by 0 bases, with 14 bases between them. The CDR3 nucleotides read TGTGCCAGCAGCTTAGTCCTCAGGCGGGGAAGCACAGATACGCAGTATTTT. Its translation is CASSLVLRRGSTDTQYF.

This chain connects TRBV5-5 to TRBJ2-4; no definite D call. The V gene's germline CDR1 is SGHKS and CDR2 YYEKEE (reference sequence). V was pared by 3 bases and J by 0 bases, with 4 bases between. The CDR3 contains 13 residues. The CDR3 loop reads CASSSSAKNIQYF. CDR3 nucleotide sequence: TGTGCCAGCAGCTCCTCAGCCAAAAACATTCAGTACTTC.

This chain uses TRBV6-5 with TRBJ1-5; D possibly corresponds to TRBD1 (5 bases). The CDR3 has 15 amino acids. Looked up from germline, CDR1 is MNHEY and CDR2 is SVGAGI. Trimming left V 5 bases short and J 2 bases short, with 13 bases between. The CDR3 DNA sequence: TGTGCCAGCAGTCGACAGAAGGGCGGCAATCAGCCCCAGCATTTT. Residues: CASSRQKGGNQPQHF.

This rearrangement joins TRBV2 to TRBJ1-4; the match to TRBD1 covers 7 bases. The trim removed 7 bases at V and 0 bases at J, leaving 5 bases unmatched. Looked up from germline, CDR1 is SNHLY and CDR2 is FYNNEI. CDR3 length equals 15 residues. Written as DNA, the CDR3 is TGTGCCAGCAAAGACAGGGCCGCAACTAATGAAAAACTGTTTTTT. Encoded protein: CASKDRAATNEKLFF.

The chain combines TRBV27 with TRBJ2-3, with D possibly TRBD2 on 5 matching bases. V gave up 0 bases and J gave up 6 bases, with 10 bases separating them. The CDR3 has 14 amino acids. Germline V gene sequence: CDR1 MNHEY, CDR2 SMNVEV (reference sequence). In DNA form, the CDR3 reads TGTGCCAGCAGTTTATCAGGGAGAGGGGATACGCAGTATTTT. It codes for CASSLSGRGDTQYF.

This sequence joins TRBV14 and TRBJ1-4; a possible D gene is TRBD1 (5 bases). The CDR3 loop spans 13 amino acids. V was shortened by 2 bases and J by 9 bases, with 10 bases between the two germline ends. The V gene's germline CDR1 is SGHDN and CDR2 FVKESK. The CDR3 protein is CASSQYPGKKLFF. The CDR3 coding sequence is TGTGCCAGCAGCCAATATCCAGGGAAAAAACTGTTTTTT.

This clone has a handful of counts. This chain connects TRBV28 to TRBJ1-4; D possibly corresponds to TRBD1 (5 bases). The V gene's germline CDR1 is MDHEN and CDR2 SYDVKM. The CDR3 totals 16 residues. V shed 2 bases and J shed 4 bases, with 14 bases lying between them. DNA of the CDR3: TGTGCCAGCAGTTTAAGCGACGGGGGATTTAATGAAAAACTGTTTTTT. Protein product: CASSLSDGGFNEKLFF.

The V gene is TRBV11-1, the J gene TRBJ2-4; unclear D gene. The CDR3 loop spans 13 amino acids. Germline CDR1 and CDR2: SGHAT and FQDESV (reference sequence). The V gene lost 4 bases and the J gene lost 12 bases, with 16 bases spanning the gap. The CDR3 here is CASSSAQRLPQYF. The CDR3 bases are TGTGCCAGCAGCTCCGCCCAGAGGTTGCCTCAGTACTTC.